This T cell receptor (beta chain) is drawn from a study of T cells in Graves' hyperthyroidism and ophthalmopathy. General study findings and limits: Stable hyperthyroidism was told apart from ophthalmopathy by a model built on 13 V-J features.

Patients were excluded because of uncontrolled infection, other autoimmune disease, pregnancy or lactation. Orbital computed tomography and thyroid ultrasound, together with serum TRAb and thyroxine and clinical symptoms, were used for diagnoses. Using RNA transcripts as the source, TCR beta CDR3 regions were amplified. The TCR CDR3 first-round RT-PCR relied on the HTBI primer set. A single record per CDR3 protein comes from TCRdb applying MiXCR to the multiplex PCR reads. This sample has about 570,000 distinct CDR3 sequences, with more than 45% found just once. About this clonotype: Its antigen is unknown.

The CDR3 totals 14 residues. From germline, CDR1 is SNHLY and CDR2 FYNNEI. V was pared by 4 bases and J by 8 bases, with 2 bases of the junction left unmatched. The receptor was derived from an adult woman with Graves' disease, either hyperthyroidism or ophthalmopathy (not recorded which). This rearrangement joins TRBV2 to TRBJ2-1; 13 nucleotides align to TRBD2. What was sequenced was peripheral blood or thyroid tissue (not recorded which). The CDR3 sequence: CASSGGLAGDEQFF. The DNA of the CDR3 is TGTGCCAGCAGTGGAGGACTAGCGGGAGATGAGCAGTTCTTC. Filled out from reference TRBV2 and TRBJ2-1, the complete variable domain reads EPEVTQTPSHQVTQMGQEVILRCVPISNHLYFYWYRQILGQKVEFLVSFYNNEISEKSEIFDDQFSVERPDGSNFTLKIRSTKLEDSAMYFCASSGGLAGDEQFFGPGTRLTVL.